These T cell receptor beta chains were read from a single sample in a study of CD8 T cells in Susac syndrome. TCRdb re-derived calls from the immunoSEQ multiplex PCR reads in MiXCR, one entry per CDR3 protein. The sample comprises some 300,000 distinct CDR3 sequences, 65% to 90% of which are singletons, and around 0.2% rests with the top ten. Sequenced input: CD8+ T cells from PBMCs. Receptor source: a human donor with multiple sclerosis. Both conserved end residues are part of each CDR3. The D gene is left open where the match is weak. Part of the rows lack a size; the others show once, few, many or a class for expanded clones.

.	.	TRBV29-1	TRBJ2-1	TGCAGCGTTACTAGCTACAATGAGCAGTTCTTC	CSVTSYNEQFF
.	.	TRBV30	TRBJ2-7	TGTGCCTGGAGCCCCGGGGCGGGGACCTACGAGCAGTACTTC	CAWSPGAGTYEQYF
.	.	TRBV24-1	TRBJ2-1	TGTGCCACCAGTGACCTAAAGGACAGTATATCGGATGAGCAGTTCTTC	CATSDLKDSISDEQFF
.	.	TRBV30	TRBJ1-2	TGTGCCTGGATTGAGGGCTACACCTTC	CAWIEGYTF
.	.	TRBV28	TRBJ2-5	TGTGCCAGCACTCCTTTGTCGGAGGGTACGGAGACCCAGTACTTC	CASTPLSEGTETQYF
TRBD2	.	TRBV5-6	TRBJ2-3	TGTGCCAGCAGCTTAGGGACTAGCGGGACGCCCCTCACAGATACGCAGTATTTT	CASSLGTSGTPLTDTQYF
.	.	TRBV6-2/TRBV6-3	TRBJ2-5	TGTGCCAGCAGTTACTCGCCAGGGGCGGGAGAGACCCAGTACTTC	CASSYSPGAGETQYF
TRBD1	.	TRBV28	TRBJ2-5	TGTGCCAGCAGTTACCCCCCGGGACAGCCACACGAGACCCAGTACTTC	CASSYPPGQPHETQYF
.	.	TRBV27	TRBJ2-7	TGTGCCAGCGGGCGCGGGCTTGCCTACGAGCAGTACTTC	CASGRGLAYEQYF
.	.	TRBV19	TRBJ1-1	TGTGCCAGTAGTCCCCGTGCGGCTGAAGCTTTCTTT	CASSPRAAEAFF
.	.	TRBV19	TRBJ2-1	TGTGCCACCGGGACACCCGAGAACTCCTACAATGAGCAGTTCTTC	CATGTPENSYNEQFF
.	few	TRBV27	TRBJ2-7	TGTGCCAGCAGTTTAGGGGCGGGGGCGGACGAGCAGTACTTC	CASSLGAGADEQYF
TRBD2	once	TRBV27	TRBJ2-3	TGTGCCAGCAACCTAGCGGAGGGGCCACTTGATACGCAGTATTTT	CASNLAEGPLDTQYF
.	.	TRBV7-9	TRBJ1-5	TGTGCCAGCAGCTTAGCGGCCTCGGGTAGCAATCAGCCCCAGCATTTT	CASSLAASGSNQPQHF
.	.	TRBV19	TRBJ1-5	TGTGCCAGTAGTGAAAACGGCGGGGCGAGGGGCAATCAGCCCCAGCATTTT	CASSENGGARGNQPQHF
.	.	TRBV5-8	TRBJ1-1	TGTGCCAGCAGCGCCAGGGGAACTGAAGCTTTCTTT	CASSARGTEAFF
.	.	TRBV11-2	TRBJ2-7	TGTGCCAGCAGCTTAGCAGTCTCGGACGGATTCTACGAGCAGTACTTC	CASSLAVSDGFYEQYF